This passage covers 12 T cell receptor beta chains from one sample sequenced in a study of T cell responses to AZD1222 COVID-19 vaccine. Using immunoSEQ multiplex PCR, the repertoire was profiled, and TCRdb retains in-frame clones only, with some absent. The table has more than 110,000 clones, around 90% seen once. The source material was peripheral blood, sampled on day 0 of AZD1222 vaccination. The origin of the receptors is an adult in good health.

V and J are TRBV27 and TRBJ1-1, with unresolved D. The CDR3 extends over 14 amino acids. Germline V gene data show CDR1 as MNHEY and CDR2 as SMNVEV (reference sequence). V lost 1 base and J 11 bases, leaving 17 bases between the germline ends. In DNA form, the CDR3 reads TGTGCCAGCAGTTTATTTGATGGTTCATCCCGGGCTTTCTTT. Its translation: CASSLFDGSSRAFF.

This clone was observed a single time. J is TRBJ1-5 and V is TRBV28; D unresolved. Looked up from germline, CDR1 is MDHEN and CDR2 is SYDVKM. CDR3 length equals 14 residues. V lost 8 bases, J lost 2 bases, and 13 bases lay in between. CDR3 in DNA: TGTGCCAGCTTTTCCGACGTCGGCAATCAGCCCCAGCATTTT. This sequence encodes CASFSDVGNQPQHF.

The genes are TRBV7-9 and TRBJ2-7; weak D call: TRBD2 (6 bases). The CDR3 spans 16 residues. Germline lookup yields CDR1 SEHNR and CDR2 FQNEAQ (reference sequence). The V end lost 1 base, the J end lost 2 bases, and 15 bases lay between the germline ends. CDR3 sequence (DNA): TGTGCCAGCAGCTTAGGGTTCGGTAGCGGAACCTACGAGCAGTACTTC. Encoded protein: CASSLGFGSGTYEQYF.

This clone was recorded at least ten times. V gene TRBV27 combines with J gene TRBJ1-6; D gene ambiguous. Trimming shortened V by 2 bases and J by 6 bases, and 11 bases separated the two germline ends. Germline CDR1 is MNHEY and CDR2 is SMNVEV (reference sequence). The CDR3 covers 15 residues. The CDR3 loop is CASSLGPAFNSPLHF. Written as DNA, the CDR3 is TGTGCCAGCAGTTTAGGACCCGCCTTTAATTCACCCCTCCACTTT.

The V gene is TRBV6-5, the J gene TRBJ2-5; the D gene is possibly TRBD1 (6 bases). The CDR3 spans 16 residues. Germline values: CDR1 MNHEY, CDR2 SVGAGI. Trimming took off 2 bases at V and 3 bases at J, with 16 bases between the two ends. The CDR3 nucleotides are TGTGCCAGCAGTTACCTACCGACAGGCTACGAAGAGACCCAGTACTTC. It specifies CASSYLPTGYEETQYF.

The chain combines TRBV7-3 with TRBJ1-6; D is ambiguous. The CDR3 spans 15 residues. The ends were cut back, 5 bases at V and 9 bases at J, with 17 bases in the middle. The germline V gene encodes CDR1 SGHTA and CDR2 FQGTGA. The CDR3 spells CASSLRHAQGSPLHF. The CDR3 DNA reads as TGTGCCAGCAGCCTCCGACATGCTCAAGGTTCACCCCTCCACTTT.

The CDR3 DNA is TGTGCCAGCATCGGGACTAGCGGGAGGTATGAGCAGTTCTTC. Encoded protein: CASIGTSGRYEQFF. The chain carries TRBV7-9 and TRBJ2-1; TRBD2 matches at 15 bases. The germline CDR1 and CDR2 sequences are SEHNR and FQNEAQ (reference sequence). Trimming cost V 7 bases and J 8 bases; bases outside gene matches: 3. The CDR3 sequence is 14 residues long.

The V and J genes are TRBV21-1 and TRBJ2-4; no check of the table's D call, TRBD1, against the DNA was made. TRBV21-1 is given as a pseudogene. The CDR3 sequence is 15 residues long. In DNA, the CDR3 is TGTGCCAGCAGCTTCCGACAGCTAGCCAAAAACATTCAGTACTTC. Encoded protein: CASSFRQLAKNIQYF.

The rearrangement joins TRBV7-8 to TRBJ2-7; TRBD2 is a possible D gene (5 bases). Germline V gene data show CDR1 as SGHVS and CDR2 as FQNEAQ. V was cut by 2 bases and J by 3 bases, with 14 bases left in between. There are 15 residues in the CDR3. CDR3 protein: CASSLFLGRDYEQYF. The CDR3 nucleotides are TGTGCCAGCAGCTTATTTCTTGGCCGGGACTACGAGCAGTACTTC.

This chain connects TRBV7-9 to TRBJ2-1, with 11 bases identical to TRBD2. V trimming: 4 bases; J trimming: 7 bases; junction bases outside the gene matches: 3. There are 14 residues in the CDR3. From germline, CDR1 is SEHNR and CDR2 FQNEAQ (reference sequence). CDR3 DNA: TGTGCCAGCAGCTCCCTAGCGGGAGGTAATGAGCAGTTCTTC. Amino acids: CASSSLAGGNEQFF. The full variable domain, rest sourced from reference TRBV7-9 and TRBJ2-1, is DTGVSQNPRHKITKRGQNVTFRCDPISEHNRLYWYRQTLGQGPEFLTYFQNEAQLEKSRLLSDRFSAERPKGSFSTLEIQRTEQGDSAMYLCASSSLAGGNEQFFGPGTRLTVL.

This chain uses TRBV24-1 with TRBJ2-3, with a tentative D call TRBD2 (6 bases). Trimming took 0 bases from V and 3 from J, leaving 21 bases between them. This CDR3 spans 19 amino acids. The germline V gene has CDR1 KGHDR and CDR2 SFDVKD. The CDR3 loop reads CATSDLTSSGGGVTDTQYF. CDR3 in DNA: TGTGCCACCAGTGATTTGACTAGCTCCGGAGGAGGTGTGACAGATACGCAGTATTTT.

The chain recombines TRBV7-6 with TRBJ2-4; 12 bases are shared with TRBD2. This CDR3 region has 18 residues. With 3 bases clipped from V and 0 bases from J, the junction kept 6 bases outside the gene matches. The germline V gene encodes CDR1 SGHVS and CDR2 FNYEAQ. The chain's CDR3 is CASSLLAGGRLAKNIQYF. CDR3 coding DNA: TGTGCCAGCAGCTTGCTAGCGGGAGGGCGGTTAGCCAAAAACATTCAGTACTTC.